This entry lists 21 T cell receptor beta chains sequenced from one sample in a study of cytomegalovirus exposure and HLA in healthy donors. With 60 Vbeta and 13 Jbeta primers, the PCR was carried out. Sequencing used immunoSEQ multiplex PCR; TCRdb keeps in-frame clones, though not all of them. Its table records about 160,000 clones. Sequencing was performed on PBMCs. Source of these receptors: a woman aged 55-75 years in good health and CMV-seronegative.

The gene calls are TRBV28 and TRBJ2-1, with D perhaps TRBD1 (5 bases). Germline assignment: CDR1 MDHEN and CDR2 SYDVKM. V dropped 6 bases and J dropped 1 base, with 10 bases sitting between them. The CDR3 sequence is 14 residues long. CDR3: CASSQGGSYNEQFF. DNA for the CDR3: TGTGCCAGCAGCCAGGGTGGATCCTACAATGAGCAGTTCTTC. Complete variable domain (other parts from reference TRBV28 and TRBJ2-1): DVKVTQSSRYLVKRTGEKVFLECVQDMDHENMFWYRQDPGLGLRLIYFSYDVKMKEKGDIPEGYSVSREKKERFSLILESASTNQTSMYLCASSQGGSYNEQFFGPGTRLTVL.

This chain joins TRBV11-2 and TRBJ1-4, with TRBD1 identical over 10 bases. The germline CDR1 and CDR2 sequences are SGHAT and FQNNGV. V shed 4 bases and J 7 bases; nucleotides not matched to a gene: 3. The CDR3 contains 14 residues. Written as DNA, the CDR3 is TGTGCCAGCAGCTACCGGGACAGGGGTGAAAAACTGTTTTTT. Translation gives CASSYRDRGEKLFF.

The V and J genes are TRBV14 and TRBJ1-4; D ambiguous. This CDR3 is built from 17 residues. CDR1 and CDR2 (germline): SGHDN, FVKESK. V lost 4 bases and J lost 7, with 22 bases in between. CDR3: CASSLRRWGEGPEKLFF. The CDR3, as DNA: TGTGCCAGCAGCCTACGCCGGTGGGGAGAAGGCCCTGAAAAACTGTTTTTT. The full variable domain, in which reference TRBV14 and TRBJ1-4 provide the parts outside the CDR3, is EAGVTQFPSHSVIEKGQTVTLRCDPISGHDNLYWYRRVMGKEIKFLLHFVKESKQDESGMPNNRFLAERTGGTYSTLKVQPAELEDSGVYFCASSLRRWGEGPEKLFFGSGTQLSVL.

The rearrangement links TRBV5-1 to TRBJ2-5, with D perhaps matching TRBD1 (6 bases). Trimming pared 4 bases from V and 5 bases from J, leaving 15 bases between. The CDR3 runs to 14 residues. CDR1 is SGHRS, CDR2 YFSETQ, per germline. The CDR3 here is CASSKTGLSETQYF. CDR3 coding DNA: TGCGCCAGCAGCAAAACAGGGTTAAGTGAGACCCAGTACTTC.

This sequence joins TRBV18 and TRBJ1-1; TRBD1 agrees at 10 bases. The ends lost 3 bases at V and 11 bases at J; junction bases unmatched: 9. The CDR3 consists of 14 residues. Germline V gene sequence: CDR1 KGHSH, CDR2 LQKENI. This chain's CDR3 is CASSPDRGVKGAFF. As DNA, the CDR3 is TGTGCCAGCTCACCGGACAGGGGGGTCAAAGGGGCTTTCTTT.

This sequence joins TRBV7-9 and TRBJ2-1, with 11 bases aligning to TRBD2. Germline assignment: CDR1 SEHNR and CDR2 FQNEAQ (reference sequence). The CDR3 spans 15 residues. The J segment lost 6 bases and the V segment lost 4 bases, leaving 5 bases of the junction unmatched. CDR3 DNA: TGTGCCAGCAGCTGGGGACTAGCGGAGTTCAATGAGCAGTTCTTC. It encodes CASSWGLAEFNEQFF.

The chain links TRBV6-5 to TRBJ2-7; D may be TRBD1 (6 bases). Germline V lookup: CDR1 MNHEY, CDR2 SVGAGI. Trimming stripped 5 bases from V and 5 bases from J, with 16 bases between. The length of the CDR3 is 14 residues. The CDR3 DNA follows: TGTGCCAGCAGTAACCCTCTAACAGGGAACGAGCAGTACTTC. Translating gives CASSNPLTGNEQYF.

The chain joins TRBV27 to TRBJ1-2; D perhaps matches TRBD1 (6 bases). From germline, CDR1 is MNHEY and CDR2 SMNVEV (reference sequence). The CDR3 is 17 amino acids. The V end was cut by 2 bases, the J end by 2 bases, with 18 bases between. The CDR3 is CASSLRSRGAINYGYTF. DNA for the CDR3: TGTGCCAGCAGTTTAAGATCTCGGGGGGCGATAAACTATGGCTACACCTTC.

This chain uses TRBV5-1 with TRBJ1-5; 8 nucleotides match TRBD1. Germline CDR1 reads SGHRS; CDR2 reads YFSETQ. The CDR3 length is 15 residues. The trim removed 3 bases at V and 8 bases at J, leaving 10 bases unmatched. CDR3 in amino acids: CASSYGQGNLKPQHF. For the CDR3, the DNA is TGCGCCAGCAGCTACGGACAGGGAAATTTGAAGCCCCAGCATTTT. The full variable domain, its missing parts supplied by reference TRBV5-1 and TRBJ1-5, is KAGVTQTPRYLIKTRGQQVTLSCSPISGHRSVSWYQQTPGQGLQFLFEYFSETQRNKGNFPGRFSGRQFSNSRSEMNVSTLELGDSALYLCASSYGQGNLKPQHFGDGTRLSIL.

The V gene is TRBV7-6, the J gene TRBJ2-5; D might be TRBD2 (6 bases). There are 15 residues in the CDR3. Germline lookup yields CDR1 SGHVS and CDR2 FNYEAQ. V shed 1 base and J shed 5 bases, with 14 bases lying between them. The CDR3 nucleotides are TGTGCCAGCAGCTTAGATTGGGGGACTCGGGAGACCCAGTACTTC. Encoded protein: CASSLDWGTRETQYF.

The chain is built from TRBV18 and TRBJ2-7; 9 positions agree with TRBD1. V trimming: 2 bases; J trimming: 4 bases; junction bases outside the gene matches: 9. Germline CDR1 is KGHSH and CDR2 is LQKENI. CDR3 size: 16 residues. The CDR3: CASSPAAQGATYEQYF. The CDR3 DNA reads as TGTGCCAGCTCACCAGCGGCACAGGGGGCAACTTACGAGCAGTACTTC.

The DNA for the CDR3 is TGTGCCAGCAAAAGGGGTTGGAACACTGAAGCTTTCTTT. Translation gives CASKRGWNTEAFF. The chain recombines TRBV27 with TRBJ1-1, with D possibly being TRBD1 (5 bases). Trimming stripped 7 bases from V and 1 base from J, with 10 bases between. The CDR3 extends over 13 amino acids. The germline V gene encodes CDR1 MNHEY and CDR2 SMNVEV (reference sequence).

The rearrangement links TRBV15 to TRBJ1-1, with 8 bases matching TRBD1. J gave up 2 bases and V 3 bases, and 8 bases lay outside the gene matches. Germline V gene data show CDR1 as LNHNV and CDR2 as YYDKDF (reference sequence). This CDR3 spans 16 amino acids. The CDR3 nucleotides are TGTGCCACCAGCAGTGACTGGACAGGGCTTAACACTGAAGCTTTCTTT. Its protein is CATSSDWTGLNTEAFF.

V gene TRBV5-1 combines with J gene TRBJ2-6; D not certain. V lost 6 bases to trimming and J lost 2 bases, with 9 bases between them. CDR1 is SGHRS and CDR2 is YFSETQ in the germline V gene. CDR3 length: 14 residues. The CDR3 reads CASKTETGANVLTF. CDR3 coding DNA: TGCGCCAGCAAAACAGAAACTGGGGCCAACGTCCTGACTTTC.

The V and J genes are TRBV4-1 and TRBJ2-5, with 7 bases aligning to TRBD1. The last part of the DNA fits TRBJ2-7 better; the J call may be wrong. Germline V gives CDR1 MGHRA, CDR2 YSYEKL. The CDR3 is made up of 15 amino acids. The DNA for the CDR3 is TGCGCCAGCAGGGGTTTAGCAGGACAGGACTACGAGCAGTACTTC. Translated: CASRGLAGQDYEQYF.

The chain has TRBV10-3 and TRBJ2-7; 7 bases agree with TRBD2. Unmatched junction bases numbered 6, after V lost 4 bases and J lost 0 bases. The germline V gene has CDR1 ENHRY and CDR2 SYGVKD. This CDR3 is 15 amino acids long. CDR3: CAISGGGGRSYEQYF. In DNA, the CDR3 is TGTGCCATCAGTGGGGGGGGAGGACGCTCCTACGAGCAGTACTTC.

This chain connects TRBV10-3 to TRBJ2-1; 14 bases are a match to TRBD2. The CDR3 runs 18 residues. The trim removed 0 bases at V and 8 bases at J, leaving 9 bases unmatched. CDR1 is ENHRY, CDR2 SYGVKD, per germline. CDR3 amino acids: CAISESTGTSGSGDEQFF. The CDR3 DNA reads TGTGCCATCAGTGAGTCGACGGGGACTAGCGGGAGTGGGGATGAGCAGTTCTTC.

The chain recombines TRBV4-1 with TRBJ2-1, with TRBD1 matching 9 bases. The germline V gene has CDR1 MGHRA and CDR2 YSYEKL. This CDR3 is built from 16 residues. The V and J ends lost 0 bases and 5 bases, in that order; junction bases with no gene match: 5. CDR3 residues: CASSQDPGQGNNEQFF. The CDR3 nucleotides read TGCGCCAGCAGCCAAGATCCTGGACAGGGGAACAATGAGCAGTTCTTC.

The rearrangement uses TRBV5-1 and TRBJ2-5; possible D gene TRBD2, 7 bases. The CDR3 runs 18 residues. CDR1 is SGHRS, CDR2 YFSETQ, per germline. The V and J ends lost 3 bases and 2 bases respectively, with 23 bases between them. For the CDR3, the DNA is TGCGCCAGCAGCTACCTTTCTGGGGGGGGCGTTGGACAAGAGACCCAGTACTTC. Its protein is CASSYLSGGGVGQETQYF.

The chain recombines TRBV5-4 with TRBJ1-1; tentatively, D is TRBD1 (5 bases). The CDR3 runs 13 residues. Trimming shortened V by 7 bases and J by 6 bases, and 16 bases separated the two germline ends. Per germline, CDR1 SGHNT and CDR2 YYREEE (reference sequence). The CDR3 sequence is CASSQGVRSEAFF. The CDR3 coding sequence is TGTGCCAGCTCCCAAGGGGTGCGGTCTGAAGCTTTCTTT.

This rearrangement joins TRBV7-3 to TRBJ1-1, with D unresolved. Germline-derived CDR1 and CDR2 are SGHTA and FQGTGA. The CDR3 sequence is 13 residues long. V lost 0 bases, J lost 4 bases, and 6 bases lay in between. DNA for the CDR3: TGTGCCAGCAGCTTAACGGGCCCCACTGAAGCTTTCTTT. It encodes CASSLTGPTEAFF.